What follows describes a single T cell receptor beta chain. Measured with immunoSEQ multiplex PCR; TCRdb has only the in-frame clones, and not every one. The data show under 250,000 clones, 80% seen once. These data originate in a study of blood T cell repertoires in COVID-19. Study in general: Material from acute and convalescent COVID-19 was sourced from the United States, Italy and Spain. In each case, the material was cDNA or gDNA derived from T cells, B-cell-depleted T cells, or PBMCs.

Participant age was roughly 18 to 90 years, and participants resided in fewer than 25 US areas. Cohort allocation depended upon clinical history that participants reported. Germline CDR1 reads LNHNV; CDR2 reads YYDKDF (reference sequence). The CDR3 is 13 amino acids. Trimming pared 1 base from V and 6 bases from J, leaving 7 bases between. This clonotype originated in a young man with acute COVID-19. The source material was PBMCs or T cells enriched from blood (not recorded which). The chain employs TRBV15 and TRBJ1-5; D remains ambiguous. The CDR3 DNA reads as TGTGCCACCAGCAGAGTTCAGGCTCAGCCCCAGCATTTT. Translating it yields CATSRVQAQPQHF. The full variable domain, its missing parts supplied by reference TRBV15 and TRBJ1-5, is DAMVIQNPRYQVTQFGKPVTLSCSQTLNHNVMYWYQQKSSQAPKLLFHYYDKDFNNEADTPDNFQSRRPNTSFCFLDIRSPGLGDTAMYLCATSRVQAQPQHFGDGTRLSIL.